The clone carrying this T cell receptor beta chain was seen a few times. The data were taken from a study of beta chain features in type 1 diabetes. The isolated RNA, all of it, was reverse transcribed, so expressed TCRB transcripts were what got sequenced. Data came from immunoSEQ multiplex PCR; TCRdb stores just in-frame clones and leaves some out. The repertoire holds roughly 300,000 clones, with 8% as singletons. Germline CDR1 is MNHEY and CDR2 is SVGAGI. This CDR3 has 14 residues. V lost 8 bases and J lost 6, with 17 bases in between. The chain carries TRBV6-5 and TRBJ2-1; D might be TRBD2 (6 bases). Material: central memory CD4+ T cells from blood. The receptor comes from a young woman in good health. The CDR3 sequence: CASQDVIAANEQFF. DNA of the CDR3: TGTGCCAGCCAGGACGTAATAGCGGCCAATGAGCAGTTCTTC.